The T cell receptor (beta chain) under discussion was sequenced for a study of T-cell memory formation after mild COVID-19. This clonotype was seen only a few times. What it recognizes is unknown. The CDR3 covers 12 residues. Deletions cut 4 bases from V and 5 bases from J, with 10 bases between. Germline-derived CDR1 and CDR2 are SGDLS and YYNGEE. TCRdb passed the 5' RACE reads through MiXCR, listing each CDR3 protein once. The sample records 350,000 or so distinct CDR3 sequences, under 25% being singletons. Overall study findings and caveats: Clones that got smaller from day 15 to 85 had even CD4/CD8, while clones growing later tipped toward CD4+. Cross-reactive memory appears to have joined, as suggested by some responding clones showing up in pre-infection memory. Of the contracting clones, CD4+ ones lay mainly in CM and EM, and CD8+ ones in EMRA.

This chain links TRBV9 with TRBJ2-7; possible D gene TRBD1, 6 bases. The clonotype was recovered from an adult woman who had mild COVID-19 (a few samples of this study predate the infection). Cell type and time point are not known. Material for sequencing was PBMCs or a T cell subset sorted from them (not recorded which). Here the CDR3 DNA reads TGTGCCAGCAGCCCTACAGGGAACGAGCAGTACTTC. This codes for CASSPTGNEQYF.